The 10 T cell receptor beta chains presented below share a single source sample, sequenced in a study of T cells after yellow fever vaccination. TCRdb used MiXCR to reprocess the 5' RACE reads, holding one entry per CDR3 protein. Here the sample spans 280,000 or so distinct CDR3 sequences, approximately 8% being singletons. The sample was CD4+ T cells sorted from PBMCs, taken 5 days after the yellow fever booster vaccination. The receptor set was obtained from a man aged 18 to 29 who received the YFV17D yellow fever vaccine.

In this sample, this clonotype turned up a few times. The chain combines TRBV20-1 with TRBJ2-1; 9 positions match TRBD2. V lost 2 bases and J lost 5; bases outside the gene matches: 19. CDR1 is DFQATT, CDR2 SNEGSKA, per germline (reference sequence). The CDR3 is made up of 19 amino acids. CDR3 sequence (DNA): TGCAGTGCTAGACCTCCAAGAGGCGGGGGGGGCCCCGGGGACAATGAGCAGTTCTTC. This gives the protein CSARPPRGGGGPGDNEQFF.

This clonotype was picked up many times. The chain links TRBV12-3 or TRBV12-4 to TRBJ1-1, with TRBD1 as a possible D gene (5 bases). This CDR3 is built from 12 residues. Trimming shortened V by 7 bases and J by 8 bases, and 14 bases separated the two germline ends. The CDR3 nucleotides are TGTGCCAGCACCCCCGGGGGGGGGGAAGCTTTCTTT. This translates into CASTPGGGEAFF.

A remark on this clonotype: One base away lies a much larger clone, so this may be a sequencing read error. The chain uses TRBV5-1 and TRBJ2-1, with D unresolved. CDR1 is SGHRS, CDR2 YFSETQ, per germline. V was cut by 0 bases and J by 5 bases, with 9 bases left in between. The CDR3 has 14 amino acids. The CDR3 bases are TGCGCCAGCAGCTTGGGTAGGGCCAACAATGAGCAGTTCTTC. Translation: CASSLGRANNEQFF.

This clonotype was observed a handful of times. The V and J genes are TRBV20-1 and TRBJ2-3, with TRBD2 identical over 8 bases. J gave up 2 bases and V 1 base, and 8 bases lay outside the gene matches. CDR1 DFQATT and CDR2 SNEGSKA come from the germline V gene (reference sequence). The CDR3 contains 16 residues. CDR3 amino acids: CSARGSSGGNTDTQYF. CDR3 nucleotides: TGCAGTGCTAGAGGTTCGAGCGGGGGTAACACAGATACGCAGTATTTT.

V and J are TRBV20-1 and TRBJ2-3; D is uncertain. The CDR3 totals 13 residues. Germline lookup yields CDR1 DFQATT and CDR2 SNEGSKA (reference sequence). Trimming cost V 0 bases and J 2 bases, with 6 bases left between them. The CDR3 here is CSARDQNTDTQYF. DNA of the CDR3: TGCAGTGCTAGAGATCAGAACACAGATACGCAGTATTTT.

This clonotype showed up many times. The chain carries TRBV18 and TRBJ2-3, with TRBD2 matching over 7 bases. Germline loops: CDR1 KGHSH, CDR2 LQKENI. The CDR3 is 14 residues long. Germline trimming cut 0 bases from V and 12 bases from J; bases unmatched to any gene: 9. CDR3 DNA sequence: TGTGCCAGCTCACCACCTAGTCAGCGGGGTAGACAGTATTTT. Translating it yields CASSPPSQRGRQYF.

Points on this clonotype: The junction does not match germline at one end; this may be a read error. The chain joins TRBV12-3 or TRBV12-4 to TRBJ1-5, with 7 bases fitting TRBD1. The CDR3 extends over 15 amino acids. The CDR3 coding sequence is TGTGCCAGCAGCCCAGGGGGGGCGAGCAATCAGACCCAGCATTTT. This encodes CASSPGGASNQTQHF.

In this sample, this clonotype turned up many times. The rearrangement joins TRBV15 to TRBJ2-5; no reliable D call. V lost 0 bases and J lost 4, with 9 bases in between. This CDR3 has 14 residues. Per germline, CDR1 LNHNV and CDR2 YYDKDF (reference sequence). The CDR3 DNA reads as TGTGCCACCAGCAGAGATGCAGTTGGAGAGACCCAGTACTTC. Translation: CATSRDAVGETQYF.

This clonotype was found many times. The J gene is TRBJ2-5, the V gene TRBV29-1, with TRBD2 identical over 7 bases. The V gene's germline CDR1 is SQVTM and CDR2 ANQGSEA. J gave up 1 base and V 4 bases, and 9 bases lay outside the gene matches. This CDR3 region has 15 residues. The CDR3 DNA follows: TGCAGCGTTGGGAGAGCGGGAACAACCCAAGAGACCCAGTACTTC. Translation: CSVGRAGTTQETQYF.

This clonotype was counted ten times or more. The chain employs TRBV30 and TRBJ2-3, with unresolved D. This CDR3 is 13 amino acids long. V lost 2 bases to trimming and J lost 1 base, with 7 bases between them. In germline, CDR1 is GTSNPN, CDR2 SVGIG (reference sequence). CDR3 nucleotide sequence: TGTGCCTGGAGTACGTGGGGCACAGATACGCAGTATTTT. Translation gives CAWSTWGTDTQYF.